The 4 T cell receptor beta chains below come from one sample, sequenced in a study of cytomegalovirus exposure and HLA in healthy donors. Use of 60 Vbeta and 13 Jbeta primers characterized the PCR. Libraries were prepared by immunoSEQ multiplex PCR; TCRdb keeps only in-frame clonotypes and omits some of them. The table shows about 220,000 clones, with roughly 75% occurring only once. Sample: PBMCs. The origin of the receptors is a woman in her thirties in good health and CMV-seronegative.

This chain uses TRBV27 with TRBJ1-1; D not certain. Germline V lookup: CDR1 MNHEY, CDR2 SMNVEV (reference sequence). This CDR3 is built from 14 residues. Trimming stripped 3 bases from V and 5 bases from J, with 13 bases between. DNA of the CDR3: TGTGCCAGCAGTTTCTCCCCGGGTAGAACTGAAGCTTTCTTT. Its translation: CASSFSPGRTEAFF.

The chain couples TRBV6-6 to TRBJ1-4, with 9 bases matching TRBD1. Germline V gene data show CDR1 as MNHNY and CDR2 as SVGAGI (reference sequence). V trimming: 8 bases; J trimming: 8 bases; junction bases outside the gene matches: 9. The CDR3 extends over 14 amino acids. CDR3 loop: CASSTGGSGEKLFF. DNA for the CDR3: TGTGCCAGCTCCACAGGGGGCTCGGGCGAAAAACTGTTTTTT.

This chain connects TRBV5-8 to TRBJ1-5; no reliable D call. Germline V gives CDR1 SGHTS, CDR2 YDEGEE. The CDR3 runs 16 residues. V was shortened by 1 base and J by 1 base, with 12 bases between the two germline ends. CDR3 nucleotide sequence: TGTGCCAGCAGCTTGTATCTGGCCTGGAGCAATCAGCCCCAGCATTTT. Amino acids: CASSLYLAWSNQPQHF.

V and J are TRBV29-1 and TRBJ2-7, with TRBD2 as a possible D gene (6 bases). The ends were cut back, 0 bases at V and 3 bases at J, with 6 bases in the middle. The CDR3 contains 12 residues. Germline V lookup: CDR1 SQVTM, CDR2 ANQGSEA. CDR3 nucleotides: TGCAGCGTTGAAGAGGGGGGCTACGAGCAGTACTTC. Its translation is CSVEEGGYEQYF.